This T cell receptor beta chain was found in a study of cytomegalovirus exposure and HLA in healthy donors (dated by TCRdb to between 2016 and 2019). About the full investigation: An earlier analysis of 587 of the donors reported roughly 300 Gb of sequence data and 95 million to 140 million unique TCR beta sequences obtained from approximately 180 million T cells. An early release covering more than 500 HLA-typed donors comprised 250 to 350 gigabases of sequencing data and 65 million to 100 million unique TCR sequences. Among the approximately 400 genotyped donors, approximately 82% belonged to the genetic ancestry cluster associated with self-reported Caucasian donors. The aim of the study was to test whether cataloging public T cell receptors could identify signatures of past pathogen exposure. The T cell repertoires of about 700 subjects were profiled by immunosequencing and related to cytomegalovirus serostatus. Along with the roughly 710-subject first cohort, a separate validation cohort of over 90 different subjects was used. To predict cytomegalovirus infection status, the study brought together high-throughput TCR immunosequencing, statistical association of individual TCRs with disease status, and machine learning. A later analysis re-examined previously published TCR beta repertoires from more than 550 donors and added high-resolution HLA genotyping to investigate patterns of TCR occurrence. In the later analysis, no new phenotypic data were used to find candidate immune exposures; instead, reliance was placed on TCR beta sequences and their occurrence across donors. An earlier analysis of several hundred of the donors applied high-throughput TCR beta sequencing to assess whether each TCR beta V gene segment acted as functional or pseudogenic. Donor age, sex, ethnicity and CMV serostatus were compiled together with the repertoire data. In a later genetic analysis, genome-wide SNP genotypes for about three fifths of the 666 donors were used, and that subset was treated as a discovery cohort. All discovery cohort repertoires had been generated on a single sequencing platform. Both class I and class II loci were covered by HLA typing, at four-digit resolution. Typing coverage varied by locus: roughly 629-640 donors for A, B, C, DRB1 and DQB1; more than 500 for DQA1; about 590 for DPA1; 450 to 480 for DPB1. Because of strong linkage in the cohort, five DR-DQ haplotypes were treated as single units for association and clustering. On average, around 200,000 unique TCR beta nucleotide sequences were sequenced per donor among 398 genotyped donors of the cohort, with roughly 18% of those sequences being non-productive. Broad study findings and their caveats: In a later analysis, HLA-associated TCR beta chains were found to be more clonally expanded and to have lower generation probabilities than equally common non-associated chains. A cluster of highly shared sequence variants was judged likely to represent a technical artifact of the sequencing pipeline. Roughly uniform sequencing depth across donors was assumed in presence/absence analyses, although this assumption may not hold. A few of the identified cytomegalovirus-associated TCR beta chains were confirmed in vitro to be specific for cytomegalovirus antigens. Most TCR sequences were seen in very few donors, while some public TCRs were found in many individuals. According to a later genetic analysis, donors in an Asian-associated ancestry cluster had fewer N-insertions in productive TCRs than the approximately 700-donor mean. In a later analysis, the rate of TCR association differed among HLA loci, with DRB1 alleles having the most associated TCRs and HLA-C alleles having the fewest. In a later analysis, around 17,000 TCR beta sequences were associated with specific HLA alleles at a false discovery rate of 0.05. Immune exposure information for the cohort was limited to CMV serostatus. A further reported finding was that TCR beta sequences accurately predicted the HLA-A and HLA-B alleles for most subjects in the first cohort. Linkage disequilibrium might explain the correlated functional status among segregating V segments, but an unknown experimental factor could not be ruled out. Several of the top co-occurrence clusters appeared to be linked to parvovirus B19, influenza, CMV and Epstein-Barr virus, according to a later analysis. Some IMGT-functional V segments, including TRBV6-2 and TRBV6-3, could not be distinguished by the 87-base-pair reads and were therefore excluded. According to the authors, the approach could potentially be generalized to other disease states and immunological phenotypes. A total of 150 to 200 TCR beta chains were listed by the study as associated with cytomegalovirus. The cohort was sequenced for TCR beta chains only, and without alpha or paired-chain data the features that could be detected were limited. Because HLA typing was unavailable for some donors at each locus, only the typed subset was used in association tests. In a later genetic analysis, a missense DCLRE1C variant was associated with V-gene and J-gene trimming of TCR beta chains, and the association was replicated in an independent cohort. Because counts were too low, roughly 18 rarely observed V segments, including chromosome 9 orphons, were left out of the earlier analysis of 500 to 650 of the donors. An earlier analysis of some 590 of the donors showed that most TCR beta V segments appeared in productive rearrangements either about 90% or about 30% of the time, which broadly matched IMGT annotations. When HLA alleles, especially DR and DQ, strongly co-occurred, attributing TCR associations to individual alleles was difficult. In both the original and validation cohorts, the classifier was reported to diagnose cytomegalovirus status with high specificity and sensitivity. Most CMV-associated TCR beta chains appeared to be HLA-restricted in a later analysis, and the HLA associations seemed to be driven largely by CMV exposure.

Via the germline V gene (reference sequence), CDR1 is MNHNY and CDR2 SVGAGI. Ends trimmed: V by 11 bases, J by 1 base; bases unmatched to a gene: 9. The CDR3 sequence holds 14 residues, the cysteine and phenylalanine included. The CDR3 DNA has 42 bases and is translated from base 1. Library generation was performed with the immunoSEQ multiplex PCR assay. The multiplex PCR relied on a mix of 60 forward primers for TCR Vbeta segments and 13 reverse primers for TCR Jbeta segments. The CDR3 region of rearranged TCR beta genes was amplified from genomic DNA by a multiplex PCR assay. Amplified TCR beta libraries were sequenced as 87-base-pair reads on the Illumina HiSeq System. In the source study's methods: A later analysis tallied 75 million to 95 million unique TCR beta chains across the 666 repertoires, and some 10 million of those chains were shared by two or more donors. To remove PCR and sequencing errors, raw reads were error-corrected and collapsed into unique sequences using a nearest-neighbor algorithm that merged closely related sequences. Alignment of CDR3 sequences to IMGT reference sequences was used to assign V, D and J gene segments. For a sequence to be retained, a match of at least six nucleotides to both a V gene segment and a J gene segment was required. A rearrangement counted as productive if the CDR3 had no stop codons and remained in frame with V and J, and every other rearrangement counted as non-productive. CDR3 was defined by IMGT convention, running from the second conserved V-encoded cysteine to the conserved J-encoded phenylalanine. The earlier analysis of 550 to 650 of the donors excluded any sequence lacking an unambiguous match to a single V gene segment. In an earlier analysis of approximately 590 of the donors, a V segment was called functional when productive rearrangements were above 56.7%, and segregating when the standard deviation between donors exceeded 5%. A statistical classification framework was built for diagnosing cytomegalovirus status from the catalog of TCR beta chain sequences. In a later analysis, TCR nucleotide sequences were compared against IMGT/GENE-DB human TR gene sequences so that V and J genes could be assigned. The TCRdist pipeline was used in a later analysis to assign CDR3 sequences and most-parsimonious VDJ recombination scenarios. In a later analysis, each TCR beta chain was defined by its CDR3 amino acid sequence together with its V-gene family, and reads without a unique V-gene family were excluded. As a way to deal with suspected cross-contamination and a sequencing artifact, a later analysis dropped over 550 nucleotide sequences that were highly shared and had low generation probability. A later analysis calculated a clonal expansion index for each public chain from normalized within-repertoire ranks of inferred template counts. In a later analysis, generation probabilities were computed with a VDJ recombination model fitted to out-of-frame rearrangements, and the resulting probabilities were checked against IGoR. In a later analysis, TCR-TCR, TCR-HLA and TCR-CMV co-occurrence was scored with hypergeometric tests, and a repertoire-size bias correction was applied to TCR pairs. In a later analysis, false discovery rates were estimated by permuting HLA or CMV assignments 20 times. In a later analysis, co-occurring TCRs were grouped using DBSCAN, with TCRdist sequence similarity added in when clustering inside HLA-allele-positive subsets. Repertoires with fewer than 30,000 or more than 120,000 public chains, plus five repertoires with anomalous nucleotide sharing, were excluded from co-occurrence clustering. Imported from immuneACCESS, the table was reduced by TCRdb to in-frame sequences with V and J called. These copies leave out some clones; in studies compared against another copy, an unresolved V gene accounts for under half, and the cause of the remainder is not known. The V and J calls and clone size were taken over from that table, and D and trimming were inferred from the DNA. The sample table contains some 180,000 clones; only one count was recorded for around 80% of them. Together, the top ten hold about 2.1% of the sample.

This clone was observed a few times. Its antigen is currently not known. No much larger clone is present one base from it, and per-base qualities are unavailable. The cohort consisted of 650 to 850 healthy bone marrow donors. Cohort members were all nominally healthy when sampled, although unrecorded immune exposures were likely present. The donor was CMV seronegative and belonged to the group of around 400 seronegative cohort members. Every donor gave a peripheral blood sample, and the peripheral blood mononuclear cells from that sample were used for TCR beta sequencing. The Qiagen DNeasy Blood Extraction Kit was used to extract genomic DNA from the blood cell samples.

The sequence was collected from a man aged 25-40 years in good health and CMV-seronegative. The specimen sequenced was PBMCs. The sequence is built from TRBV6-6 and TRBJ2-7; 9 central bases correspond to TRBD2. DNA sequence: TGTGCCGCTGCCGTTCTAGCGGGATCCTACGAGCAGTACTTC. It encodes CAAAVLAGSYEQYF.